This T cell receptor (beta chain) was identified during a study of CD8+CD57+ T cells in acquired aplastic anemia. Study-wide background: Roughly 3 ug was the average amount of DNA from sorted CD4+ and CD8+ cells. Broader study findings: Comparison of patients with controls identified roughly 30 shared CD8+ CDR3 sequences. CD8+ Simpson's diversity in patients was not significantly different from that in controls.

It was genomic DNA that served as the template for profiling TCR beta VDJ and CDR3. MiXCR was run by TCRdb on the reads, yielding one entry per CDR3 protein. The data show approximately 65,000 distinct CDR3 sequences, under 55% seen once. J gave up 8 bases and V 0 bases, and 14 bases lay outside the gene matches. The length of the CDR3 is 18 residues. Germline V gene sequence: CDR1 MNHEY, CDR2 SVGAGI. The sample holds many counts of this clonotype. Its antigen remains unidentified. The V gene is TRBV6-5, the J gene TRBJ2-1; 9 nucleotides agree with TRBD2. The clonotype originates from a human donor in good health, serving as a control. Input material: sorted CD4+, CD8+, or CD8+CD57+ T cells (not recorded which) from PBMCs. The CDR3 loop reads CASSYSYRTSEKLDEQFF. CDR3 coding DNA: TGTGCCAGCAGTTACTCTTATAGGACTAGCGAAAAACTGGATGAGCAGTTCTTC.